One and the same sample provided the 5 T cell receptor beta chains below, sequenced in a study of human T cells and chemical hapten exposure. One entry per CDR3 protein, called by TCRdb with MiXCR from the RACE reads. Among under 450,000 distinct CDR3 sequences listed, 4% to 5.5% were seen once. Time point reported: patch test 1, 2 weeks after DPC sensitization. The treatment here: therapeutic diphenylcyclopropenone sensitization with weekly scalp DPC. Material: whole blood, obtained in connection with sensitization to the hapten diphenylcyclopropenone (DPC). These receptors originate from a woman aged 50 to 60 with alopecia areata. Some clones in this sample may be carry-over from other donors' samples.

This clonotype was picked up many times. V is TRBV29-1 and J is TRBJ1-2, with D possibly being TRBD1 (5 bases). CDR3 length equals 11 residues. Germline CDR1 and CDR2: SQVTM and ANQGSEA. Trimming took off 7 bases at V and 4 bases at J, with 10 bases between the two ends. In DNA form, the CDR3 reads TGCAGCGCACGGGACGTCTATGGCTACACCTTC. Residues: CSARDVYGYTF.

In its sample, this clonotype was seen many times. This sequence joins TRBV4-2 and TRBJ1-5, with unresolved D. The CDR3 has 14 residues. CDR1 and CDR2 from the germline V gene are LGHNA and YNFKEQ. Trimming stripped 0 bases from V and 0 bases from J, with 3 bases between. The CDR3 DNA is TGTGCCAGCAGCCAAGATTATAGCAATCAGCCCCAGCATTTT. The encoded protein is CASSQDYSNQPQHF.

V usage is TRBV7-6 and J usage is TRBJ1-3; tentatively, D is TRBD1 (5 bases). The CDR3 sequence is 18 residues long. Germline-derived CDR1 and CDR2 are SGHVS and FNYEAQ. Between the trimmed V and J ends, which lost 5 bases and 0 bases, there was a span of 20 bases. CDR3 DNA sequence: TGTGCCAGCAGCAAGGGGAGCTCAGGGTATGACTCTGGAAACACCATATATTTT. Translation gives CASSKGSSGYDSGNTIYF.

Notes on this clonotype: Being one base from a much bigger clone, this may be a read error. The V and J genes are TRBV27 and TRBJ1-4, with D maybe TRBD1 (6 bases). The CDR3 extends over 17 amino acids. Germline-derived CDR1 and CDR2 are MNHEY and SMNVEV (reference sequence). CDR3 sequence (DNA): TGTGCCAGCAGTTTGGGACACCCAGGGCTGGCTAATGAAAAACTGTATTTT. Its protein is CASSLGHPGLANEKLYF.

This clonotype was seen many times. The rearrangement uses TRBV6-1 and TRBJ2-5, with 11 positions matching TRBD2. This CDR3 has 16 amino acids. Germline assignment: CDR1 MNHNS and CDR2 SASEGT. V trimming: 0 bases; J trimming: 7 bases; junction bases outside the gene matches: 7. The chain's CDR3 is CASSEARLAGRRTQYF. DNA of the CDR3: TGTGCCAGCAGTGAAGCCCGACTAGCGGGGCGTCGGACCCAGTACTTC.